This T cell receptor (beta chain) was identified in a study of OX40 agonist ivuxolimab in advanced cancers. Regarding the study in general: Ivuxolimab was an agonistic, fully human IgG2 monoclonal antibody directed against OX40 (CD134), a costimulatory receptor. Prior anti-PD-1, anti-PD-L1 or anti-CTLA-4 therapy was permitted, and checkpoint inhibitors had been received by about two fifths of dose-escalation patients. Intravenous ivuxolimab was administered to patients every 2 weeks at six dose levels: 0.01, 0.1, 0.3, 1.5, 3 and 10 mg/kg. Partial responses occurred in three dose-escalation patients: two with cutaneous melanoma and one with hepatocellular carcinoma. Peripheral TCRbeta sequencing aimed to test whether ivuxolimab altered TCR sequence diversity and caused clonal T-cell expansion. Of the roughly 54 patients in dose escalation, approximately 20 had hepatocellular carcinoma, about 15 had melanoma, 9 had renal cell carcinoma and 9 had head and neck cancer. The monotherapy dose-escalation portion (N of about 50 patients) of the phase I ivuxolimab trial is reported in the paper. In the dose-escalation cohort, around four fifths of patients were male, and the mean age was about 55 years, with a range of roughly 20 to 79.

To sequence the TCRbeta CDR3 region, genomic DNA was isolated from the sorted cells. The immunoSEQ Assay was used to sequence the TCRbeta CDR3 regions. The table was pulled from immuneACCESS by TCRdb, which kept in-frame rearrangements only. Such tables lose some clones; where checked, under half of the loss comes from unresolved V genes, and the rest has no known cause. The sample has about 53,000 clones on record, over 75% of them singletons. Of the sample, less than 2% is held by the ten largest clones. This clone has just a few counts. What antigen it recognizes has not been identified. No much larger clonotype is one base removed from it; base qualities were not supplied. V was cut back by 3 bases and J by 4 bases, leaving a gap of 15 bases between them. The germline V gene (reference sequence) provides CDR1 LNHDA and CDR2 SQIVND. Including cysteine and phenylalanine, the CDR3 has 15 amino acids. Just the 45-base CDR3 DNA is kept, in frame starting at base 1.

What the research found in general, with its limitations: Antigen specificity was not determined for the clonally expanded peripheral T cells. Low levels of normalized T-cell clonal expansion were also seen in some patients who did not respond. On average, CD8+ T cells showed more expanded clones than CD4+ T cells after ivuxolimab. In partial responders in the 0.1-3.0 mg/kg groups, normalized peripheral clonal expansion was found to be among the lowest, especially among CD8+ T cells. At doses of 0.1 to 3.0 mg/kg, clonal expansion of both CD4+ and CD8+ T cells in blood was seen between baseline and week 6.

The trial excluded patients who had a history of autoimmune disease or who were on systemic immunosuppression. Peripheral blood for TCR sequencing was collected from all dose cohorts at baseline, on cycle 4 day 1, and on cycle 7 day 1. Samples were obtained from an open-label, multicenter, first-in-human phase I dose-escalation trial of ivuxolimab. Adults with locally advanced or metastatic melanoma, renal cell, hepatocellular, or head and neck squamous cell carcinoma were enrolled in the trial. Before TCR sequencing, CD4+ and CD8+ T cells were separately sorted from peripheral blood. The input for sequencing was CD4+ or CD8+ T cells sorted from blood, taken in a trial of the OX40 agonist ivuxolimab. The sequence was collected from an adult with an advanced solid tumor such as melanoma, head and neck, liver or kidney cancer. The V gene is TRBV19 and the J gene is TRBJ2-5; TRBD1 is a weak D gene call, 6 bases matching. The CDR3: CASSIGSGQGETQYF. The nucleotide sequence is TGTGCCAGTAGTATCGGCTCGGGACAAGGAGAGACCCAGTACTTC.